This record concerns one T cell receptor beta chain sequence. These data originate in a study of control samples from healthy donors and cancer patients. V was clipped by 5 bases and J by 3 bases; unmatched bases: 7. Looked up from germline, CDR1 is MNHEY and CDR2 is SMNVEV (reference sequence). This CDR3 has 14 residues. Clones were read by immunoSEQ multiplex PCR, and TCRdb kept only the in-frame ones, dropping some. This sample has 60,000 or so clones; 88% occur once, and the top ten carry approximately 4%. Sample: blood. The rearrangement uses TRBV27 and TRBJ2-7; the match to TRBD1 covers 7 bases. The clonotype was recovered from a man aged 50 to 59 in good health. The DNA for the CDR3 is TGTGCCAGCAGTCCGACAGGGAGACTCTACGAGCAGTACTTC. This gives the protein CASSPTGRLYEQYF.